The clone carrying this T cell receptor (beta chain) was observed a handful of times. Its antigen is unidentified. One end of the junction varies from germline; a read error may be responsible. These data come from a study of T cell responses to AZD1222 COVID-19 vaccine. Second doses at about 4 or about 12 weeks were pooled. Study results and limitations: Females made up more of the donors, who were largely white British, and clonal diversity may have come out too low.

Here immunoSEQ multiplex PCR was the method, and the copy in TCRdb shows in-frame clones only, minus some. Found here are under 150,000 clones, roughly 92% of them singletons; the top ten hold about 1.1%. The V gene's germline CDR1 is LGHDT and CDR2 YNNKEL (reference sequence). The CDR3 runs to 13 residues. The material was peripheral blood, obtained 28 days after the second AZD1222 dose. The origin of this receptor is an adult who received the AZD1222 COVID-19 vaccine. The chain joins TRBV3-1 (or the pseudogene TRBV3-2) to TRBJ2-7; tentative D call: TRBD1 (6 bases). The CDR3 loop is CASSRGQPGHADF. CDR3 DNA: TGTGCCAGCAGCCGAGGACAGCCAGGTCATGCGGACTTC.